What follows is one T cell receptor beta chain and its context. The antigen is unknown. Being one base from a much bigger clone, this may be a read error. Assembly of TCR beta libraries relied on iRepertoire HTBI primers together with Arm-PCR of CDR3 regions. TCRdb re-analysed the multiplex PCR reads in MiXCR, keeping a single row per CDR3 protein. The sample includes 200,000 to 250,000 distinct CDR3 sequences, roughly a fifth of them seen just once. The data are from a study of regulatory T cells in long-lasting Graves disease. Overall study context: Graves' patients, newly diagnosed, had taken antithyroid drugs under 3 months.

The time point is: newly diagnosed GD, antithyroid drugs for less than 3 months. Scientists built the TCR library using RNA that was extracted from PBMCs. Findings of the study overall: Segments TRBV28, TRBJ1-2 and TRBJ2-5 showed preferential usage in persistent disease. Persistent Graves' patients possessed reduced TCR diversity relative to recently diagnosed ones.

V was clipped by 4 bases and J by 12 bases; unmatched bases: 13. CDR1 and CDR2 from the germline V gene are SEHNR and FQNEAQ (reference sequence). The CDR3 loop spans 14 amino acids. These records were also assigned to another study, of T cells in Graves' hyperthyroidism and ophthalmopathy.

The V and J genes are TRBV7-9 and TRBJ2-5; 8 nucleotides match TRBD1. The sequencing here drew on peripheral blood mononuclear cells (PBMCs), taken at new diagnosis, from a patient treated with antithyroid drugs. The receptor was derived from a woman in her 30s with Graves disease. The CDR3 region has the DNA TGTGCCAGCAGCTCACTAGTCGACAGGGGCGCAGAGTACTTC. It codes for CASSSLVDRGAEYF.